This T cell receptor beta chain is from a study of T cell responses to AZD1222 COVID-19 vaccine (dated by TCRdb to the early 2020s). In terms of the full investigation: AZD1222 recipients given second doses at about 4 weeks or at about 12 weeks were pooled, since spike-specific TCR depth and breadth were not found to differ between the two schedules. TCR sequencing was performed for some 250 trial participants, of whom around 200 were given two doses of AZD1222 and some 25 were given two doses of MenACWY control vaccine. Trial participants were enrolled into age subgroups of 18-55, 56-69 and 70-plus years, which contained approximately 150, 30 and 60 TCR-sequenced participants, respectively.

Paper-wide results and their limitations: Participants were mostly white British and included more females than males, and it was suggested by the authors that clonal diversity may have been underestimated. Spike-specific TCR breadth and depth rose significantly after two AZD1222 doses compared with day 0 and with MenACWY recipients. Only a handful of AZD1222 recipients were SARS-CoV-2 seropositive at baseline, limiting conclusions about previously exposed vaccinees. Because no day 14 peak-response samples were available, the repertoires could be characterized only after the peak T cell response. The 56-69-year group was small, and its depth increase did not reach significance, likely because of low power. CD4 TCRs associated with the vaccine covered the entire spike protein, and the dominant responses were in regions 160-218 and 743-854. Nearly half of unique spike-specific TCRs reportedly recognized epitopes outside regions mutated in the B.1.351 and B.1.1.7 variants.

From a lookup of the germline V gene, CDR1 and CDR2 are SGHTA and FQGNSA. V and J lose 5 bases and 3 bases, and a span of 11 bases separates them. From its cysteine to its phenylalanine, the CDR3 spans 14 amino acids. Only CDR3 DNA is held: 42 bases, read in frame from base 1. The CDR3 regions of human TCRbeta chains were analyzed by immunosequencing. Under the source paper's analysis protocol: Repertoire TCRs were checked for matches against a reference library of SARS-CoV-2-specific TCRs that had been generated using the MIRA antigen-specificity platform. Breadth was defined as the fraction of unique TCRs that were SARS-CoV-2-associated. Depth was defined as the fraction of total T cells that were SARS-CoV-2-associated. Using the MIRA data, every spike-specific TCR was mapped to the spike region that the TCR reacted to and assigned to either a CD4 or a CD8 class. Log10-transformed breadth and depth values were compared by one-way ANOVA with Sidak's multiple comparisons tests. The source is immuneACCESS, and TCRdb retained only in-frame sequences with V and J called. Part of the clones is not carried over; for the studies checked, unresolved V genes explain less than half of this, and the remainder is unexplained. V, J and clone size are taken as reported in that table, and D and trimming were inferred from the DNA itself. The sample table lists about 160,000 clones, 90% to 95% of them with a count of one. Under 2.5% of the sample is in the top ten clones.

The time point tag for this specimen amounts to: baseline before first vaccination. The vaccinee samples were drawn from two UK trials, COV001 and COV002, one of which was a single-blind randomized controlled phase 2/3 trial testing AZD1222 (ChAdOx1 nCoV-19) in healthy adults. For TCRbeta chain sequencing, PBMC samples from trial participants were taken at day 0 and at day 28 after the second dose. Points on this clone: Its antigen is unknown. Per-base qualities were not stored, and no clone one base away is much larger.

In this chain, TRBV7-2 is recombined with TRBJ2-1; 6 matching bases give a weak D call of TRBD1. This TCR derives from an adult in good health. Here the sequenced sample was peripheral blood, taken on day 0 of AZD1222 vaccination. The CDR3 corresponds to CASSARDNYNEQFF. The sequenced DNA is TGTGCCAGCAGCGCTAGGGACAACTACAATGAGCAGTTCTTC.